A selection of T cell receptor beta chains follows, all from one sample in a study of breast tumors, draining lymph nodes, adjacent tissues. TCRdb fed the multiplex PCR reads into MiXCR, producing one record per CDR3 protein. The table has approximately 90,000 distinct CDR3 sequences, approximately 30% seen once. What was sequenced was axillary lymph node tissue. These receptors were taken from a female donor with breast cancer. Some clones in this sample may be carry-over from other donors' samples. CDR3s include the opening cysteine and the closing phenylalanine or tryptophan.

v_call: TRBV7-2
j_call: TRBJ2-1
cdr3_aa: CASSGAGTVDEQFF

v_call: TRBV10-3
j_call: TRBJ2-1
cdr3_aa: CAISDPGLGYNEQFF

v_call: TRBV5-1
j_call: TRBJ2-3
cdr3_aa: CASSLGRVTLTDTQYF

v_call: TRBV24-1
j_call: TRBJ2-3
cdr3_aa: CATSDLAGARTDTQYF

v_call: TRBV6-2/TRBV6-3
j_call: TRBJ1-1
cdr3_aa: CASSWTLNTEAFF

v_call: TRBV15
j_call: TRBJ1-5
cdr3_aa: CATSPSGTGWQPQHF

v_call: TRBV11-2
j_call: TRBJ2-2
cdr3_aa: CASSLNRVTGELFF

v_call: TRBV29-1
j_call: TRBJ2-1
cdr3_aa: CSVSSSGTNEQFF

v_call: TRBV24-1
j_call: TRBJ2-7
cdr3_aa: CATSEAGVHPHEQYF

v_call: TRBV7-2
j_call: TRBJ1-4
cdr3_aa: CASSLQGEKLFF

v_call: TRBV2
j_call: TRBJ2-7
cdr3_aa: CASSESGTGLYEQYF

v_call: TRBV20-1
j_call: TRBJ2-1
cdr3_aa: CSVESGGQGVGEQFF

v_call: TRBV19
j_call: TRBJ1-5
cdr3_aa: CASRGRGGNQPQHF

v_call: TRBV4-3
j_call: TRBJ1-2
cdr3_aa: CASSQQDTTGTGYGYTF

v_call: TRBV19
j_call: TRBJ2-5
cdr3_aa: CASSKQETQYF

v_call: TRBV5-8
j_call: TRBJ1-5
cdr3_aa: CASSFGVGSDQPQHF

v_call: TRBV5-6
j_call: TRBJ2-7
cdr3_aa: CASSLWEAGHIYEQYF

v_call: TRBV7-2
j_call: TRBJ2-1
cdr3_aa: CASSLGLEKDEAFF

v_call: TRBV20-1
j_call: TRBJ2-7
cdr3_aa: CSARSLTGGTEQYF

v_call: TRBV27
j_call: TRBJ2-3
cdr3_aa: CASSSYRTDTQYF

v_call: TRBV19
j_call: TRBJ1-5
cdr3_aa: CASRTGYSNQPQHF

v_call: TRBV20-1
j_call: TRBJ2-1
cdr3_aa: CSASRREQSF

v_call: TRBV7-9
j_call: TRBJ1-6
cdr3_aa: CARSLGPNANSPLHF

v_call: TRBV28
j_call: TRBJ1-2
cdr3_aa: CASSLGHYGYTF

v_call: TRBV6-5
j_call: TRBJ1-2
cdr3_aa: CASSYGRVDYGYTF

v_call: TRBV12-3/TRBV12-4
j_call: TRBJ2-2
cdr3_aa: CASSRGGGSTGELFF

v_call: TRBV10-1
j_call: TRBJ1-2
cdr3_aa: CASSEGQTYGYTF

v_call: TRBV10-2
j_call: TRBJ2-5
cdr3_aa: CASSERGGQETQYF

v_call: TRBV5-8
j_call: TRBJ2-1
cdr3_aa: CASSLTTSNEQLF

v_call: TRBV13
j_call: TRBJ1-1
cdr3_aa: CASSWKDNSLPEAFF

v_call: TRBV7-6
j_call: TRBJ2-2
cdr3_aa: CASSLPGGIGTGMRELFF

v_call: TRBV19
j_call: TRBJ2-7
cdr3_aa: CASSISASSFYEQYF

v_call: TRBV5-6
j_call: TRBJ1-2
cdr3_aa: CASSLQGALIYGYTF

v_call: TRBV5-1
j_call: TRBJ2-5
cdr3_aa: CASSLEGRSQETQYF

v_call: TRBV11-2
j_call: TRBJ1-5
cdr3_aa: CASSFHSYFQGINQPQHF

v_call: TRBV6-1
j_call: TRBJ1-3
cdr3_aa: CASSEDLGGNTIYF

v_call: TRBV12-3/TRBV12-4
j_call: TRBJ2-1
cdr3_aa: CASRYNEQFF

v_call: TRBV20-1
j_call: TRBJ1-2
cdr3_aa: CSAREEVGYGYTF

v_call: TRBV6-5
j_call: TRBJ1-2
cdr3_aa: CASSHSSAGSYGYTF

v_call: TRBV12-3/TRBV12-4
j_call: TRBJ1-5
cdr3_aa: CASSPSNQPQHF

v_call: TRBV24-1
j_call: TRBJ2-5
cdr3_aa: CATSDFGDPETQYF

v_call: TRBV6-2/TRBV6-3
j_call: TRBJ2-2
cdr3_aa: CASSHINTGELFF

v_call: TRBV20-1
j_call: TRBJ2-3
cdr3_aa: CSALPPGAGGADTQYF

v_call: TRBV15
j_call: TRBJ1-2
cdr3_aa: CATSRSSRYGLPF

v_call: TRBV19
j_call: TRBJ1-5
cdr3_aa: CASSISGQGNQPQHF

v_call: TRBV27
j_call: TRBJ2-7
cdr3_aa: CASSPGPYYEQYF

v_call: TRBV11-2
j_call: TRBJ1-4
cdr3_aa: CASSPTVDNEKLFF

v_call: TRBV2
j_call: TRBJ2-5
cdr3_aa: CASSYTGLAGGETQYF

v_call: TRBV10-2
j_call: TRBJ1-6
cdr3_aa: CASIHQGNSPLHF

v_call: TRBV29-1
j_call: TRBJ1-2
cdr3_aa: CSVRDNRVNYGYTF

v_call: TRBV7-2
j_call: TRBJ1-1
cdr3_aa: CASSPNRGPTEAFF

v_call: TRBV7-7
j_call: TRBJ2-5
cdr3_aa: CASSSPDREETQYF

v_call: TRBV6-6
j_call: TRBJ2-1
cdr3_aa: CATSWVQRNEQFF

v_call: TRBV4-1
j_call: TRBJ2-7
cdr3_aa: CASSQDNSFFYEQYF

v_call: TRBV20-1
j_call: TRBJ2-3
cdr3_aa: CSARGPGGGAGTDAQYF

v_call: TRBV18
j_call: TRBJ2-5
cdr3_aa: CASSPLRQETQYF

v_call: TRBV4-3
j_call: TRBJ2-1
cdr3_aa: CASSQGGGNEQFF

v_call: TRBV7-8
j_call: TRBJ2-3
cdr3_aa: CASSFARPSTDTQYF

v_call: TRBV5-5
j_call: TRBJ2-5
cdr3_aa: CASSFSGTGEETQYF